The entry that follows covers one T cell receptor (beta chain) sequence. The sample is drawn from a study of blood T cell repertoires in COVID-19. The ends were cut back, 5 bases at V and 6 bases at J, with 17 bases in the middle. The germline CDR1 and CDR2 sequences are MDHEN and SYDVKM. The CDR3 has 14 residues. Clones were read by immunoSEQ multiplex PCR, and TCRdb kept only the in-frame ones, dropping some. The sample consists of about 100,000 clones, roughly 85% of them appearing once. The chain is built from TRBV28 and TRBJ2-7; the D gene is possibly TRBD2 (6 bases). The source material was peripheral blood. The sequence was collected from a woman in her 70s with active or convalescent COVID-19. CDR3 DNA: TGTGCCAGCAGTCCCGGGGGTAGCAGCATCGAGCAGTACTTC. This sequence encodes CASSPGGSSIEQYF. The complete variable domain, with remaining parts taken from reference TRBV28 and TRBJ2-7, reads DVKVTQSSRYLVKRTGEKVFLECVQDMDHENMFWYRQDPGLGLRLIYFSYDVKMKEKGDIPEGYSVSREKKERFSLILESASTNQTSMYLCASSPGGSSIEQYFGPGTRLTVT.